This is a list of T cell receptor beta chains from one sample in a study of blood T cell repertoires in COVID-19. The data were produced by immunoSEQ multiplex PCR, yet TCRdb's version contains in-frame clones alone and is incomplete. The table shows under 200,000 clones, with less than 90% occurring only once. The sample taken for sequencing was peripheral blood. The receptor set was obtained from a woman between 65 and 79 years old with acute or convalescent COVID-19. Both conserved end residues are part of each CDR3. The D gene is left open where the match is weak.

D gene | V gene | CDR3 protein
TRBD1 | TRBV18 | CASSPRGTGENNEQFF
TRBD1 | TRBV6-6 | CASRESTGVGNSPLHF
. | TRBV2 | CASSLQDTEAFF
. | TRBV11-3 | CASSLLRHGELFF
. | TRBV19 | CASTASGTHEQYF
. | TRBV4-1 | CASSHVTGDQPQHF
. | TRBV7-8 | CASSLERRTGELFF
TRBD2 | TRBV7-3 | CASSSGAAGEGEQFF
. | TRBV9 | CASSVVLASNEQFF
. | TRBV9 | CASSVSGLSSGANVLTF
. | TRBV6-5 | CASSRRAAYEQYF
. | TRBV3-1/TRBV3-2 | CASSQDAQGRGGYTF
TRBD1 | TRBV27 | CASSFSGQGEKLFF
TRBD2 | TRBV9 | CASSVASGNNEQFF
. | TRBV7-2 | CASSFGVMGYTF
TRBD2 | TRBV9 | CASSPSPSGGSPTDTQYF
. | TRBV10-1 | CASRRTSPTYNEQFF
. | TRBV5-4 | CASSLDGTEAFF
. | TRBV28 | CASSPDSYNQPQHF
. | TRBV24-1 | CATSELGTRNTGELFF
. | TRBV7-2 | CASSLGAGDTQYF
. | TRBV10-2 | CASSKGSSGNTIYF
TRBD2 | TRBV7-3 | CASSRTSGSSYNEQFF
TRBD2 | TRBV18 | CASSGSGAGELFF
TRBD1 | TRBV27 | CASSPWRTGYPEATQYF
. | TRBV21-1 | CASSIREGLFF
. | TRBV5-1 | CASSLAGGVTEAFF
. | TRBV3-1/TRBV3-2 | CASSLVAGSLYEQYF
. | TRBV4-1 | CASSPRTGVLIYGYTF
. | TRBV4-1 | CASSQQGRDEKLFF
TRBD1 | TRBV11-2 | CASSWGQGYEQYF
. | TRBV28 | CASSLIPAITNYGYTF
. | TRBV3-1/TRBV3-2 | CASSRRDTDTEAFF
TRBD1 | TRBV7-9 | CASSSQGNYGYTF
. | TRBV7-3 | CASSRQAYSPLHF
. | TRBV6-4 | CASSGGEGSYTF
TRBD1 | TRBV5-6 | CASSSLGTGVNSPLHF
TRBD1 | TRBV5-5 | CASSLVGTANEKLFF
TRBD1 | TRBV18 | CASSRVFEGQGIEAFF
TRBD1 | TRBV19 | CASSAPGQGYQPQHF
. | TRBV28 | CASSYGGPAGNQPQHF
TRBD1 | TRBV5-1 | CASSLDRGITEAFF